Listed here are 28 T cell receptor beta chains from one sample, sequenced in a study of CD8+ T cells in alopecia areata. Extracted RNA was reverse transcribed into cDNA, the sequencing template. Here immunoSEQ multiplex PCR was the method, and the copy in TCRdb shows in-frame clones only, minus some. The profile shows 130,000 or so clones, almost 50% of them singletons. The sample here was CD8+ T cells sorted from blood, taken at week 0. Receptor source: a human donor with alopecia areata.

The chain uses TRBV5-6 and TRBJ1-2; D is uncertain. V was pared by 3 bases and J by 1 base, with 4 bases between. This CDR3 is built from 12 residues. Germline V gene sequence: CDR1 SGHDT, CDR2 YYEEEE. DNA of the CDR3: TGTGCCAGCAGCTCGGGTAACTATGGCTACACCTTC. Translation gives CASSSGNYGYTF.

The chain is built from TRBV25-1 and TRBJ2-5, with D unresolved. The CDR3 loop spans 15 amino acids. Looked up from germline, CDR1 is MGHDK and CDR2 is SYGVNS. V was trimmed by 6 bases and J by 0 bases, leaving 14 bases between them. In DNA form, the CDR3 reads TGTGCCAGCAGCGCAGGACCGCGGTACCAAGAGACCCAGTACTTC. This codes for CASSAGPRYQETQYF. Full variable domain (outside the CDR3, taken from reference TRBV25-1 and TRBJ2-5): EADIYQTPRYLVIGTGKKITLECSQTMGHDKMYWYQQDPGMELHLIHYSYGVNSTEKGDLSSESTVSRIRTEHFPLTLESARPSHTSQYLCASSAGPRYQETQYFGPGTRLLVL.

The chain recombines TRBV7-8 with TRBJ2-1; TRBD2 matches at 15 bases. The V segment lost 3 bases and the J segment 0 bases; nucleotides outside the gene matches: 3. The CDR3 runs 18 residues. Germline CDR1 SGHVS, CDR2 FQNEAQ. The DNA for the CDR3 is TGTGCCAGCAGCTTGGGACTAGCGGGGGGTAGCTCCTACAATGAGCAGTTCTTC. Translation gives CASSLGLAGGSSYNEQFF. Variable domain in full (rest from reference TRBV7-8 and TRBJ2-1): GAGVSQSPRYKVAKRGQDVALRCDPISGHVSLFWYQQALGQGPEFLTYFQNEAQLDKSGLPSDRFFAERPEGSVSTLKIQRTQQEDSAVYLCASSLGLAGGSSYNEQFFGPGTRLTVL.

Only a few counts were recorded for this clone. CDR3: CASSEDMERTNIQYF. CDR3 coding DNA: TGTGCCAGCAGTGAAGATATGGAGAGGACTAACATTCAGTACTTC. The chain uses TRBV2 and TRBJ2-4, with D possibly TRBD2 on 5 matching bases. Germline V gives CDR1 SNHLY, CDR2 FYNNEI. V lost 1 base and J 7 bases, leaving 14 bases between the germline ends. The CDR3 has 15 amino acids.

As DNA, the CDR3 is TGTGCCTGGAGTGTAGGCGGAGACAATGAGCAGTTCTTC. It encodes CAWSVGGDNEQFF. The chain couples TRBV30 to TRBJ2-1; D is undetermined. Germline V gene sequence: CDR1 GTSNPN, CDR2 SVGIG (reference sequence). V was trimmed by 0 bases and J by 5 bases, leaving 8 bases between them. The CDR3 length is 13 residues.

This chain uses TRBV27 with TRBJ2-3; 8 bases are a match to TRBD2. The J segment lost 4 bases and the V segment lost 8 bases, leaving 11 bases of the junction unmatched. This CDR3 has 15 residues. Per the germline V gene, CDR1 is MNHEY and CDR2 is SMNVEV (reference sequence). CDR3 nucleotides: TGTGCCAGCTCCTTAGGGCTAGCGGGTGCAGATACGCAGTATTTT. Translation gives CASSLGLAGADTQYF.

The chain recombines TRBV13 with TRBJ2-5; no definite D call. Germline CDR1 reads PRHDT; CDR2 reads FYEKMQ (reference sequence). This CDR3 contains 14 residues. Trimming removed 3 bases at V and 0 bases at J, with 8 bases between. Here the CDR3 reads CASSFDTYQETQYF. The DNA for the CDR3 is TGTGCCAGCAGCTTTGACACATACCAAGAGACCCAGTACTTC.

This clone has more than one count but fewer than ten. The V call is TRBV5-6, the J call TRBJ1-1; D gene unclear. With 1 base removed from V and 3 bases from J, the gap between germline ends came to 7 bases. CDR1 and CDR2 (germline): SGHDT, YYEEEE. This CDR3 is built from 13 residues. CDR3 in amino acids: CASSLWVHTEAFF. CDR3 bases: TGTGCCAGCAGCTTGTGGGTTCACACTGAAGCTTTCTTT. Together with reference TRBV5-6 and TRBJ1-1, the CDR3 gives the full variable domain: DAGVTQSPTHLIKTRGQQVTLRCSPKSGHDTVSWYQQALGQGPQFIFQYYEEEERQRGNFPDRFSGHQFPNYSSELNVNALLLGDSALYLCASSLWVHTEAFFGQGTRLTVV.

The rearrangement links TRBV30 to TRBJ1-4; 7 positions match TRBD1. CDR1 GTSNPN and CDR2 SVGIG come from the germline V gene (reference sequence). V gave up 3 bases and J gave up 6 bases; unmatched junction bases: 7. The CDR3 sequence is 14 residues long. CDR3 in DNA: TGTGCCTGGAGGACAGGGTTCGGTGATGAAAAACTGTTTTTT. Protein: CAWRTGFGDEKLFF.

This chain links TRBV7-2 with TRBJ2-7; D gene ambiguous. Germline V gene data show CDR1 as SGHTA and CDR2 as FQGNSA. The CDR3 totals 13 residues. Trimming pared 2 bases from V and 7 bases from J, leaving 12 bases between. The CDR3 spells CASSLRASTEQYF. The CDR3 nucleotides are TGTGCCAGCAGCTTAAGGGCATCTACTGAGCAGTACTTC.

This clone turned up a few times. V and J are TRBV6-1 and TRBJ2-2; 8 bases agree with TRBD1. The CDR3 length is 14 residues. Trimming cost V 5 bases and J 3 bases; bases outside gene matches: 2. Germline values: CDR1 MNHNS, CDR2 SASEGT. CDR3 sequence (DNA): TGTGCCAGCAGTCCGGGACAGGACACCGGGGAGCTGTTTTTT. As protein: CASSPGQDTGELFF.

This clone was detected a few times. The chain carries TRBV19 and TRBJ1-5; 8 bases map to TRBD1. Trimming cost V 6 bases and J 3 bases; bases outside gene matches: 4. The germline CDR1 and CDR2 sequences are LNHDA and SQIVND (reference sequence). The CDR3 is 14 amino acids. The CDR3 reads CASSVDRDNQPQHF. The CDR3 nucleotides are TGTGCCAGTAGCGTGGACAGGGACAATCAGCCCCAGCATTTT.

The genes are TRBV30 and TRBJ2-5; possible D gene TRBD1, 5 bases. The end of the DNA fits TRBJ2-7 better, so the J call may be wrong. CDR3 length equals 13 residues. Germline lookup yields CDR1 GTSNPN and CDR2 SVGIG (reference sequence). The CDR3 loop reads CAWSETATYEQYF. DNA of the CDR3: TGTGCCTGGAGTGAGACAGCAACCTACGAGCAGTACTTC.

The count of this clone is one. CDR3 loop: CASSLPGTGVYEQYF. Here the CDR3 DNA reads TGTGCCAGCAGCTTACCGGGGACAGGGGTCTACGAGCAGTACTTC. The chain combines TRBV7-9 with TRBJ2-7; 10 bases are shared with TRBD1. The germline CDR1 and CDR2 sequences are SEHNR and FQNEAQ (reference sequence). The CDR3 length is 15 residues. Unmatched junction bases numbered 4, after V lost 2 bases and J lost 3 bases.

V usage is TRBV4-3 and J usage is TRBJ2-3, with D perhaps given as TRBD1 or TRBD2 (7 bases each). Germline V gene sequence: CDR1 LGHNA, CDR2 YSLEER. The CDR3 totals 18 residues. V shed 4 bases and J shed 2 bases, with 22 bases lying between them. CDR3 region: CASSPSLAGGGLTDTQYF. CDR3 nucleotides: TGCGCCAGCAGCCCTTCTCTAGCAGGGGGGGGTCTCACAGATACGCAGTATTTT.

The chain employs TRBV5-1 and TRBJ2-7; 12 bases fit TRBD2. Trimming cost V 3 bases and J 6 bases; bases outside gene matches: 7. This CDR3 is built from 15 residues. The V gene's germline CDR1 is SGHRS and CDR2 YFSETQ. This CDR3 is CASSWGLAGLLEQYF. The CDR3 coding sequence is TGCGCCAGCAGCTGGGGACTAGCGGGCCTACTCGAGCAGTACTTC.

The V and J genes are TRBV29-1 and TRBJ1-6; 7 positions agree with TRBD1. Germline CDR1 and CDR2: SQVTM and ANQGSEA. Losses at the gene ends were 3 bases for V and 5 bases for J; bases not matched to a gene: 4. The CDR3 contains 14 residues. The CDR3 DNA is TGCAGCGTTGATATCAGGGGGAATAATTCACCCCTCCACTTT. It specifies CSVDIRGNNSPLHF. The full variable domain, in which reference TRBV29-1 and TRBJ1-6 provide the parts outside the CDR3, is SAVISQKPSRDICQRGTSLTIQCQVDSQVTMMFWYRQQPGQSLTLIATANQGSEATYESGFVIDKFPISRPNLTFSTLTVSNMSPEDSSIYLCSVDIRGNNSPLHFGNGTRLTVT.

Here the CDR3 reads CSVLEDSNQPQHF. The CDR3 DNA follows: TGCAGCGTTTTAGAAGATAGCAATCAGCCCCAGCATTTT. This rearrangement joins TRBV29-1 to TRBJ1-5, with D uncertain. The CDR3 loop spans 13 amino acids. Germline-derived CDR1 and CDR2 are SQVTM and ANQGSEA. Trimming left V 5 bases short and J 0 bases short, with 8 bases between.

The chain couples TRBV4-1 to TRBJ1-2; weak D call: TRBD1 (5 bases). V lost 4 bases, J lost 7 bases, and 19 bases lay in between. This CDR3 contains 15 residues. The germline V gene encodes CDR1 MGHRA and CDR2 YSYEKL. CDR3 region: CASSPLFRVAFGYTF. The CDR3 coding sequence is TGCGCCAGCAGCCCGCTCTTCAGGGTAGCCTTTGGCTACACCTTC.

The chain couples TRBV29-1 to TRBJ2-3, with D possibly being TRBD2 (5 bases). This CDR3 comprises 13 residues. The V end lost 3 bases, the J end lost 2 bases, and 9 bases lay between the germline ends. Germline values: CDR1 SQVTM, CDR2 ANQGSEA. The CDR3 here is CSVEDSPTDTQYF. The DNA of the CDR3 is TGCAGCGTTGAGGACTCCCCCACAGATACGCAGTATTTT.

A single count supports this clone. This chain uses TRBV9 with TRBJ1-1; D ambiguous. The CDR3 is 14 amino acids. The V gene lost 0 bases and the J gene lost 0 bases, with 6 bases spanning the gap. In germline, CDR1 is SGDLS, CDR2 YYNGEE. CDR3: CASSVGGMNTEAFF. CDR3 nucleotide sequence: TGTGCCAGCAGCGTAGGAGGGATGAACACTGAAGCTTTCTTT.

As for this clone: Other DNA sequences within the sample encode an identical CDR3. V usage is TRBV13 and J usage is TRBJ2-7, with unresolved D. This CDR3 spans 13 amino acids. Germline-derived CDR1 and CDR2 are PRHDT and FYEKMQ (reference sequence). Trimming pared 4 bases from V and 0 bases from J, leaving 7 bases between. The CDR3 region has the DNA TGTGCCAGCAGCTCTGGGCTCTCCTACGAGCAGTACTTC. Translation: CASSSGLSYEQYF.

This chain joins TRBV4-1 and TRBJ1-6, with TRBD1 as a possible D gene (5 bases). This CDR3 has 16 amino acids. CDR1 and CDR2 from the germline V gene are MGHRA and YSYEKL. Trimming removed 0 bases from V and 7 bases from J, with 13 bases in between. The CDR3 reads CASSQEGPGGNSPLHF. CDR3 DNA: TGCGCCAGCAGCCAAGAAGGGCCTGGGGGAAATTCACCCCTCCACTTT.

This clone occurred many times. This rearrangement joins TRBV19 to TRBJ1-1; tentative D call: TRBD1 (5 bases). The CDR3 extends over 15 amino acids. V was shortened by 5 bases and J by 4 bases, with 17 bases between the two germline ends. The germline V gene has CDR1 LNHDA and CDR2 SQIVND (reference sequence). CDR3 DNA sequence: TGTGCCAGTAGTGCCCGGAGGGACGGATTCACTGAAGCTTTCTTT. Its translation: CASSARRDGFTEAFF.

The chain uses TRBV15 and TRBJ2-5; TRBD1 or TRBD2 may be the D gene (6 bases each). Germline values: CDR1 LNHNV, CDR2 YYDKDF (reference sequence). The ends were cut back, 0 bases at V and 2 bases at J, with 16 bases in the middle. The CDR3 covers 17 residues. This chain's CDR3 is CATSRDQTGGGQETQYF. CDR3 nucleotide sequence: TGTGCCACCAGCAGAGATCAAACAGGAGGGGGACAAGAGACCCAGTACTTC.

The chain links TRBV4-1 to TRBJ2-7, with 8 bases lining up with TRBD2. The germline V gene encodes CDR1 MGHRA and CDR2 YSYEKL. V was clipped by 8 bases and J by 5 bases; unmatched bases: 11. This CDR3 is built from 14 residues. CDR3 amino acids: CASQREGARNEQYF. The CDR3 DNA sequence: TGCGCCAGCCAACGGGAGGGAGCGAGAAACGAGCAGTACTTC.

This clone has just a few counts. Other DNA sequences within the sample encode an identical CDR3. The chain links TRBV27 to TRBJ2-1; tentatively, D is TRBD1 (6 bases). The germline V gene encodes CDR1 MNHEY and CDR2 SMNVEV (reference sequence). This CDR3 region has 14 residues. Trimming took 2 bases from V and 4 from J, leaving 9 bases between them. DNA of the CDR3: TGTGCCAGCAGTTTAGGAACAGGGTACAATGAGCAGTTCTTC. The encoded protein is CASSLGTGYNEQFF.

This clone was picked up a small number of times. This chain links TRBV7-2 with TRBJ2-1, with TRBD2 as a possible D gene (6 bases). V gave up 4 bases and J gave up 6 bases, with 10 bases separating them. Germline-derived CDR1 and CDR2 are SGHTA and FQGNSA. This CDR3 has 13 residues. This CDR3 reads CASSSGLFNEQFF. CDR3 nucleotides: TGTGCCAGCAGCTCGGGACTTTTCAATGAGCAGTTCTTC.